A selection of T cell receptor beta chains follows, all from one sample in a study of T cell responses to AZD1222 COVID-19 vaccine. Profiling relied on immunoSEQ multiplex PCR, and the TCRdb table lists in-frame clones only, not all of them. The sample lists 130,000 or so clones, about 90% seen once, with about 2.1% in the top ten. The specimen was peripheral blood, collected 28 days after the second AZD1222 dose. The receptors here all came from an adult who received the AZD1222 COVID-19 vaccine. The CDR3 runs from the conserved cysteine through the conserved F or W. A D gene is named only where the DNA matches it firmly. Where a row states a size, it is once, few, many or the class of an expanded clone; other rows omit it.

>TRBD2|-|TRBJ2-1|TRBV6-5
TGTGCCAGCCGCAGACTAGCGGGAGGGTACAATGAGCAGTTCTTC
CASRRLAGGYNEQFF
>-|once|TRBJ1-5|TRBV21-1
TGTGCCAGCAGCAAAGTCAGACTGAGGGACGATCAGCCCCAGCATTTT
CASSKVRLRDDQPQHF
>TRBD2|-|TRBJ2-1|TRBV18
TGTGCCAGCCGCCAAACAGGACTAGCGGGCTCCTACAATGAGCAGTTCTTC
CASRQTGLAGSYNEQFF
>-|-|TRBJ1-2|TRBV7-8
TGTGCCAGCAGCACCCGAACTCTCACAGGGAATGGCTACACCTTC
CASSTRTLTGNGYTF
>-|-|TRBJ2-5|TRBV2
TGTGCCAGCCTCAGTCAGGAGACCCAGTACTTC
CASLSQETQYF
>-|-|TRBJ1-2|TRBV9
TGTGCCAGCAGCGTAGGGACAGCTCTCTATGGCTACACCTTC
CASSVGTALYGYTF
>-|once|TRBJ2-7|TRBV30
TGTGCCGGTACGGCGTCTTCCTACGAGCAGTACTTC
CAGTASSYEQYF
>TRBD1|once|TRBJ2-5|TRBV19
TGTGCCACCAACCAGGGGGTACTTGGGGAGACCCAGTACTTC
CATNQGVLGETQYF
>-|-|TRBJ1-5|TRBV10-2
TGCGCCAGCAGTGTCTTCCAGAACAATCAGCCCCAGCATTTT
CASSVFQNNQPQHF
>-|-|TRBJ2-3|TRBV2
TGTGCCAGCAGTCCACAACCGCTCGGGTCTAGCACAGATACGCAGTATTTT
CASSPQPLGSSTDTQYF
>TRBD2|-|TRBJ2-1|TRBV6-1
TGTGCCAGCAGTGAAGTCGGGGGGGTCAATGAGCAGTTCTTC
CASSEVGGVNEQFF
>TRBD1|-|TRBJ2-3|TRBV5-1
TGCGCCAGCAGCTTGGCATTACCGGGACAGGGTGCAGATACGCAGTATTTT
CASSLALPGQGADTQYF
>-|-|TRBJ1-3|TRBV6-5
TGTGCCAGCAGTTACGAGCCCGGCTCTGGAAACACCATATATTTT
CASSYEPGSGNTIYF
>-|-|TRBJ1-4|TRBV7-9
TGTGCCAGCAGCTTTATCAGGGGAGGGGGATATAATGAAAAACTGTTTTTT
CASSFIRGGGYNEKLFF
>-|-|TRBJ1-6|TRBV5-6
TGTGCCAGCAGCCTGGGGGGCCTAAGCGCCTATAATTCACCCCTCCACTTT
CASSLGGLSAYNSPLHF
>TRBD1|-|TRBJ1-1|TRBV6-6
TGTGCCAGCAGTTACGGGCTCAGGGGGGCGGACACTGAAGCTTTCTTT
CASSYGLRGADTEAFF
>-|-|TRBJ2-2|TRBV7-3
TGTGCCAGCAGCCAACGACTAGCCGGGGAGCTGTTTTTT
CASSQRLAGELFF
>TRBD2|-|TRBJ2-4|TRBV11-2
TGTGCCAGCAGCGCCAGCGGGGGGGCCCGGTCCAAAAACATTCAGTACTTC
CASSASGGARSKNIQYF
>-|-|TRBJ1-6|TRBV7-9
TGTGCCAGCAGCTTAGAAGCGGCACCCCTCCACTTT
CASSLEAAPLHF
>-|-|TRBJ1-2|TRBV11-3
TGTGCCAGCAGCTTCCCCCGGGCAGCTAACTATGGCTACACCTTC
CASSFPRAANYGYTF
>-|few|TRBJ2-5|TRBV9
TGTGCCAGCAGCGTAGATGGATATCCGCAAGAGACCCAGTACTTC
CASSVDGYPQETQYF
>TRBD1|-|TRBJ1-5|TRBV24-1
TGTGCCACCAGTGATCCCGGGACAGGGGGCGGGGGTCAGCCCCAGCATTTT
CATSDPGTGGGGQPQHF
>-|-|TRBJ2-7|TRBV5-1
TGCGCCAGTACCACAGGGTATGGTCCCTACGAGCAGTACTTC
CASTTGYGPYEQYF
>-|-|TRBJ1-2|TRBV18
TGTGCCAGCTCACCATTCCGACAGATTGGAGGAGGCTATGGCTACACCTTC
CASSPFRQIGGGYGYTF
>TRBD1|-|TRBJ2-7|TRBV5-1
TGCGCCAGCAGCCCGACAGGGGGCAGCGACGAGCAGTACTTC
CASSPTGGSDEQYF
>-|-|TRBJ2-5|TRBV18
TGTGCCAGCTCACCACCGGACAGCCAAGAGACCCAGTACTTC
CASSPPDSQETQYF
>TRBD1|-|TRBJ1-2|TRBV5-8
TGTGCCAGCAGCCCGGGACAGGGAGGCTATGGCTACACCTTC
CASSPGQGGYGYTF
>TRBD1|-|TRBJ1-4|TRBV5-1
TGCGCCAGCAGCCGGGGACAGGGGGAGGAAAAACTGTTTTTT
CASSRGQGEEKLFF
>-|-|TRBJ1-2|TRBV5-6
TGTGCCAGCAGCTTGTGGGGAGGGTATGGCTACACCTTC
CASSLWGGYGYTF